A selection of T cell receptor beta chains follows, all from one sample in a study of blood T cells in healthy people across ages. MiXCR, applied by TCRdb to the 5' RACE reads, yields one record per CDR3 protein. The sample holds fewer than 2,000,000 distinct CDR3 sequences, about 39% seen once. The sequencing input was blood. The receptors shown here come from a human donor in good health. The CDR3 runs from the conserved cysteine through the conserved F or W. The D gene is left open where the match is weak. Only some rows state a clone size, as once, few, many or a class for expanded clones.

v_gene,abundance,d_gene,j_gene,CDR3aa,CDR3nt
TRBV7-2,-,TRBD2,TRBJ2-1,CASNIALAGGIGEQFF,TGTGCCAGCAACATAGCCCTAGCGGGGGGGATTGGTGAGCAGTTCTTC
TRBV28,few,-,TRBJ1-1,CASSLSNTNTEAFF,TGTGCCAGCAGTTTAAGTAACACGAACACTGAAGCTTTCTTT
TRBV2,-,TRBD2,TRBJ2-1,CASSEKLAGDYNEQFF,TGTGCCAGCAGCGAAAAACTAGCGGGGGATTACAATGAGCAGTTCTTC
TRBV20-1,-,-,TRBJ2-7,CSARGPNGGAYEQYF,TGCAGTGCTAGAGGTCCTAATGGGGGAGCCTACGAGCAGTACTTC
TRBV7-2,-,-,TRBJ2-5,CASNIKWGGELETQYF,TGTGCCAGCAACATAAAGTGGGGGGGCGAGTTAGAGACCCAGTACTTC
TRBV15,-,TRBD2,TRBJ2-5,CATSRGGGTGETQYF,TGTGCCACCAGCAGAGGGGGAGGGACTGGAGAGACCCAGTACTTC
TRBV29-1,-,-,TRBJ2-3,CSVLQGSADTQYF,TGCAGCGTACTTCAGGGGTCGGCAGATACGCAGTATTTT
TRBV6-6,few,TRBD2,TRBJ2-1,CAVGGSSYNEQFF,TGTGCCGTCGGGGGGAGTTCCTACAATGAGCAGTTCTTC
TRBV7-8,few,-,TRBJ2-3,CASSFSQQTTDTQYF,TGTGCCAGCAGCTTTTCCCAACAAACCACAGATACGCAGTATTTT
TRBV28,-,TRBD1,TRBJ1-5,CASSLTGTGLLSNQPQHF,TGTGCCAGCAGTCTAACCGGGACAGGGCTTCTTAGCAATCAGCCCCAGCATTTT